This note documents a single TCR beta chain sequence. These data come from a study of cytotoxic CD8 clonotypes in ibrutinib-treated CLL. Study at large: Among responders, about 25 were partial and 2 complete; after median roughly 70 months, approximately 15 stayed remitted and some twelve progressed.

TCRdb's copy holds only in-frame clones and misses some; the assay was immunoSEQ multiplex PCR. The sample includes 190,000 or so clones, about 72% of them seen just once. This CDR3 region has 12 residues. The receptor comes from a human donor with chronic lymphocytic leukemia. The sequenced sample was PBMCs, obtained after 24 months of ibrutinib treatment. The chain links TRBV7-5 to TRBJ1-5. TRBV7-5 is given as a pseudogene. The CDR3 here is CVRSLANQPQHF. CDR3 DNA: TGTGTCAGAAGCTTAGCTAATCAGCCCCAGCATTTT.